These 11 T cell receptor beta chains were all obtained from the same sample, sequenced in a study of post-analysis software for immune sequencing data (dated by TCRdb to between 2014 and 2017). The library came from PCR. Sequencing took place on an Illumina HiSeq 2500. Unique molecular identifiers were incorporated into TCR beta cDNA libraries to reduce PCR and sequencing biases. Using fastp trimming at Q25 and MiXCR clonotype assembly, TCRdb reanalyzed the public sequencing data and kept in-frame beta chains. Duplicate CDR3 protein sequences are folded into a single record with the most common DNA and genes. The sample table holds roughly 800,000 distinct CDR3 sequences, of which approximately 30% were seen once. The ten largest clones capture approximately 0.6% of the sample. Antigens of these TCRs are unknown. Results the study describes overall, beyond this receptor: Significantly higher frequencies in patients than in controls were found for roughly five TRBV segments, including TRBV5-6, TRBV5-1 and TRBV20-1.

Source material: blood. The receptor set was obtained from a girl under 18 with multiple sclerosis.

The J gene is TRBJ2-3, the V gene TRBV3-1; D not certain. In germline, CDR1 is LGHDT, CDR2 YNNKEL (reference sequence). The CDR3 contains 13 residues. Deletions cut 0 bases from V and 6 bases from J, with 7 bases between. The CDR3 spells CASSQEWADTQYF. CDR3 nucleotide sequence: TGTGCCAGCAGCCAAGAGTGGGCGGATACGCAGTATTTT.

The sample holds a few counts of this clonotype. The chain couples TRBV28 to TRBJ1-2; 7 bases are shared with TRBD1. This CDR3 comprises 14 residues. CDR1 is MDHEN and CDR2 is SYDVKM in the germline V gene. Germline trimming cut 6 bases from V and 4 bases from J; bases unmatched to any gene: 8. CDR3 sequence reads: CASRRQGWSYGYTF. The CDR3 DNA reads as TGTGCCAGCAGGCGACAGGGATGGAGCTATGGCTACACCTTC.

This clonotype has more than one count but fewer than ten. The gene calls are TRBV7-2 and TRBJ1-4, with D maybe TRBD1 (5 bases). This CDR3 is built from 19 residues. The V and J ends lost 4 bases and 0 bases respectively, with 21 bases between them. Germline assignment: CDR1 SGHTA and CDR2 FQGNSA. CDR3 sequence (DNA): TGTGCCAGCAGCTCTTGGGGACGCAGTGGGATAGCAACTAATGAAAAACTGTTTTTT. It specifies CASSSWGRSGIATNEKLFF.

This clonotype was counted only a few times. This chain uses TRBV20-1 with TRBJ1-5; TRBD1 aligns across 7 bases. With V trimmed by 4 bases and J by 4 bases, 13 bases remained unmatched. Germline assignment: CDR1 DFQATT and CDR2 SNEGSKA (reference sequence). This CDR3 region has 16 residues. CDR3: CSANSAPGQPNQPQHF. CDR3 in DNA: TGCAGTGCTAACAGTGCTCCGGGACAGCCGAATCAGCCCCAGCATTTT.

The CDR3 DNA is TGTGCCAGCAGATTAGCCTTCACTAGCACAGATACGCAGTATTTT. Translation gives CASRLAFTSTDTQYF. This chain joins TRBV5-4 and TRBJ2-3; no definite D call. Germline-derived CDR1 and CDR2 are SGHNT and YYREEE (reference sequence). The CDR3 runs 15 residues. The V end was cut by 5 bases, the J end by 0 bases, with 13 bases between.

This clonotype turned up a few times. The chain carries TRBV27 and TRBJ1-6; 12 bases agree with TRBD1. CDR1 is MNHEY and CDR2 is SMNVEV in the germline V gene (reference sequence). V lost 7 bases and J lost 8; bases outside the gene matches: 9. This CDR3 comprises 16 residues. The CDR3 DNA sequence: TGTGCCAGCACCCAACCGGGGACAGGGGGCCATTCACCCCTCCACTTT. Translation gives CASTQPGTGGHSPLHF.

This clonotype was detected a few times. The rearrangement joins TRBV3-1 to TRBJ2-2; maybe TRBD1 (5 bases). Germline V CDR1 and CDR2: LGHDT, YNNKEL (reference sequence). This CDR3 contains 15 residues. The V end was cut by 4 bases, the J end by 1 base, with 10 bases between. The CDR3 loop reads CASSPRTRNTGELFF. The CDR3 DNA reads TGTGCCAGCAGCCCACGGACAAGGAACACCGGGGAGCTGTTTTTT. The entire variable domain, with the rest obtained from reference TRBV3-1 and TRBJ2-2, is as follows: DTAVSQTPKYLVTQMGNDKSIKCEQNLGHDTMYWYKQDSKKFLKIMFSYNNKELIINETVPNRFSPKSPDKAHLNLHINSLELGDSAVYFCASSPRTRNTGELFFGEGSRLTVL.

The CDR3: CSASGTGVSPLHF. In nucleotides, the CDR3 is TGCAGTGCTTCCGGGACCGGGGTATCACCCCTCCACTTT. This sequence joins TRBV20-1 and TRBJ1-6, with D perhaps TRBD1 (5 bases). Deletions cut 5 bases from V and 10 bases from J, with 15 bases between. The germline CDR1 and CDR2 sequences are DFQATT and SNEGSKA (reference sequence). CDR3 length: 13 residues.

CDR3: CASSLLAGGRYNEQFF. The CDR3 nucleotides are TGTGCCAGCAGCTTGCTGGCGGGGGGGCGGTACAATGAGCAGTTCTTC. The rearrangement uses TRBV5-6 and TRBJ2-1; TRBD2 matches 9 bases. The junction had 6 bases not matched to a gene; V was cut back by 1 base and J by 4 bases. The germline gives CDR1 SGHDT, CDR2 YYEEEE. The length of the CDR3 is 16 residues.

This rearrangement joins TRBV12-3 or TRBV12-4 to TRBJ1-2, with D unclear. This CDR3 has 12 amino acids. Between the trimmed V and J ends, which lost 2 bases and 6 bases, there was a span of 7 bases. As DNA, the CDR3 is TGTGCCAGCAGTTTACCCATAGATGGCTACACCTTC. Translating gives CASSLPIDGYTF.

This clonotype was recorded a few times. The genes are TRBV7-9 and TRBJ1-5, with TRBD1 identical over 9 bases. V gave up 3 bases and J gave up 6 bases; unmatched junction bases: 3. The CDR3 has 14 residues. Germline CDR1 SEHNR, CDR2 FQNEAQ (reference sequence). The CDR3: CASSLDRGRQPQHF. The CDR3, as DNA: TGTGCCAGCAGCTTGGACAGGGGTCGTCAGCCCCAGCATTTT.